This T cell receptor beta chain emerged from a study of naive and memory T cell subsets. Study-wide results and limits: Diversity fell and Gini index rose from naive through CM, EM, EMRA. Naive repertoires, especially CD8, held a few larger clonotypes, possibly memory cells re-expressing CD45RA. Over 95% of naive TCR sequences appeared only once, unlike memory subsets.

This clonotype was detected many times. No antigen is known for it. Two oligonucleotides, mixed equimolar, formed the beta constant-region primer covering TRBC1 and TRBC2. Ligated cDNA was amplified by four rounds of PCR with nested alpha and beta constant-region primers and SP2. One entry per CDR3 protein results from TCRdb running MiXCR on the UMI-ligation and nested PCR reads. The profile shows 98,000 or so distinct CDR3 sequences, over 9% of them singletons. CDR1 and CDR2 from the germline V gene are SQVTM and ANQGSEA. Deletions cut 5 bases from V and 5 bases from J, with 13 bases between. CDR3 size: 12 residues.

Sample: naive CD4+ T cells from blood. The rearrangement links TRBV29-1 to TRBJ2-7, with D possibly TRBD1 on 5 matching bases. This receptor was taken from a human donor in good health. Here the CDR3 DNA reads TGCAGCGTTTCAGAAAGACAGCACGAGCAGTACTTC. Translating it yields CSVSERQHEQYF.